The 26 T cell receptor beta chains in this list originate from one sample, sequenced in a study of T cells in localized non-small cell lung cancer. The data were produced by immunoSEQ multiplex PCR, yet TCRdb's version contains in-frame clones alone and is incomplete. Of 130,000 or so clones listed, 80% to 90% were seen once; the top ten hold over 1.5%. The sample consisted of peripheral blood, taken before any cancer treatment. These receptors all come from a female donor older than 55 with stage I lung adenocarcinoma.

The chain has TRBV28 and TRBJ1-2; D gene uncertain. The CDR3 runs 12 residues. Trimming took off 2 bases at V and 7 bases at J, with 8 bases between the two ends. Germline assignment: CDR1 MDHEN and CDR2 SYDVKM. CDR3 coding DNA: TGTGCCAGCAGTTTAGGGGTAGGTGGCTACACCTTC. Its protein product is CASSLGVGGYTF.

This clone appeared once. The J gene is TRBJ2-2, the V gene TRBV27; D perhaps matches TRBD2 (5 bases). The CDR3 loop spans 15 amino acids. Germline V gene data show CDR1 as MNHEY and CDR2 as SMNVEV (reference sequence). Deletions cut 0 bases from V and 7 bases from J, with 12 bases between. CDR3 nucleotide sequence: TGTGCCAGCAGTTTATCGAGACTATGGAACGGGGAGCTGTTTTTT. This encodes CASSLSRLWNGELFF.

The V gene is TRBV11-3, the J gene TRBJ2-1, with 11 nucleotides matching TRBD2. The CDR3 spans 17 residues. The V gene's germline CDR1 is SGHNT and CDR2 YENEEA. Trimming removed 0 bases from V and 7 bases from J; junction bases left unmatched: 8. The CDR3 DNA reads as TGTGCCAGCAGCTTAGATACGGGACTAGCGGCGGGGAATGAGCAGTTCTTC. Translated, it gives CASSLDTGLAAGNEQFF.

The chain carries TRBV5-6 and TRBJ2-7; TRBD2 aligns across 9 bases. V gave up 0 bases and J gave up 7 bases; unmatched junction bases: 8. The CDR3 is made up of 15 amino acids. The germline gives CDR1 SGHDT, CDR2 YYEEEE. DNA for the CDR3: TGTGCCAGCAGCTTGGGACTAGCGGCTTTCCGGGAGCAGTACTTC. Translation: CASSLGLAAFREQYF.

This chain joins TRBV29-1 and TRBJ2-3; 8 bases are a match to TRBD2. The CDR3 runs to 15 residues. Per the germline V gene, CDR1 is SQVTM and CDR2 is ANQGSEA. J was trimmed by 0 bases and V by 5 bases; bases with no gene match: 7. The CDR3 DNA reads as TGCAGCGTTACGGGGGGGTGGTACAGCACAGATACGCAGTATTTT. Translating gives CSVTGGWYSTDTQYF.

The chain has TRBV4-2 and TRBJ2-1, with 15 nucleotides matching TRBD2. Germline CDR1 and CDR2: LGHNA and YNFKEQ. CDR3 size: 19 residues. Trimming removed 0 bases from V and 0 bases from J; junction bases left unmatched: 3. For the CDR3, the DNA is TGTGCCAGCAGCCAAGAGGGACTAGCGGGGGGATTCTCCTACAATGAGCAGTTCTTC. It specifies CASSQEGLAGGFSYNEQFF.

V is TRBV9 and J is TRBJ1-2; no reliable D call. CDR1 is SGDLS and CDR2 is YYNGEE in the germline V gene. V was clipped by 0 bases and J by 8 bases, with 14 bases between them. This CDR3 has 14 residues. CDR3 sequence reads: CASSVDGSMRGYTF. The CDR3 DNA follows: TGTGCCAGCAGCGTAGATGGCAGTATGAGGGGCTACACCTTC.

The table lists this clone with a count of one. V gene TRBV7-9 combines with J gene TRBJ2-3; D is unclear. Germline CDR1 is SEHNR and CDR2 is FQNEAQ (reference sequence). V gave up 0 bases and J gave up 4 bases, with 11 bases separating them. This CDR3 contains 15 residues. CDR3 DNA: TGTGCCAGCAGCTTAGCGTTCGGTCAGCCAGATACGCAGTATTTT. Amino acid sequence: CASSLAFGQPDTQYF.

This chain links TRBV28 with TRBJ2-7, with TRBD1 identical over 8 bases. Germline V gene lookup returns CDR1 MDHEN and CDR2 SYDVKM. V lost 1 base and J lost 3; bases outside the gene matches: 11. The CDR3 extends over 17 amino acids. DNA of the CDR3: TGTGCCAGCAGTTTATCGTACGGGACAGGAATTTACTACGAGCAGTACTTC. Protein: CASSLSYGTGIYYEQYF.

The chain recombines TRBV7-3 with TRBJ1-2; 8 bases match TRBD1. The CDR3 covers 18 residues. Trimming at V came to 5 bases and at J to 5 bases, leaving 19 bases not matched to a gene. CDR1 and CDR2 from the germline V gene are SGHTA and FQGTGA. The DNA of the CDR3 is TGTGCCAGCAGCCCGACCCGACACCCAGGGGGCGAGACTTATGGCTACACCTTC. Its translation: CASSPTRHPGGETYGYTF.

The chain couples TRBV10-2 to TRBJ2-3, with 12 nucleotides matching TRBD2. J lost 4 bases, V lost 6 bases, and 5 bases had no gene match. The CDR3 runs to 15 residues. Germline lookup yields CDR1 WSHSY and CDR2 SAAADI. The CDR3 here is CASRALAGGSDTQYF. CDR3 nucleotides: TGCGCCAGCAGAGCCCTAGCGGGAGGGTCAGATACGCAGTATTTT.

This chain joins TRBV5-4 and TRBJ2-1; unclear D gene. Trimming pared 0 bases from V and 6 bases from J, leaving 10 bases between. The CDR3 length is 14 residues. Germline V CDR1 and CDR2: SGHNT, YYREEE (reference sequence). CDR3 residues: CASSLGLNLNEQFF. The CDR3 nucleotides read TGTGCCAGCAGCTTGGGTTTGAACCTCAATGAGCAGTTCTTC.

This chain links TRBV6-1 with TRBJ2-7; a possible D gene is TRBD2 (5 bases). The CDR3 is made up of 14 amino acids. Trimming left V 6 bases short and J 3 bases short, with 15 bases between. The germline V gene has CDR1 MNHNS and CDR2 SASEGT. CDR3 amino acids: CASRIASSDYEQYF. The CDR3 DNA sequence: TGTGCCAGCAGGATAGCTAGCAGTGACTACGAGCAGTACTTC.

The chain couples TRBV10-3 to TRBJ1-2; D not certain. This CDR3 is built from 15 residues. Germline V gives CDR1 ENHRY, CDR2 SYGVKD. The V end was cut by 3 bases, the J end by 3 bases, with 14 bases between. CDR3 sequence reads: CAISDPPPEYYGYTF. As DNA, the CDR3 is TGTGCCATCAGTGACCCCCCCCCGGAATACTATGGCTACACCTTC.

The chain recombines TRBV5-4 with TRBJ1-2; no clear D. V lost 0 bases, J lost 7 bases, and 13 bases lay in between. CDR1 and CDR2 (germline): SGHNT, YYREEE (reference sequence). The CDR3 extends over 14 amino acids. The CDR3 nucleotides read TGTGCCAGCAGCTTGGACGGAGGACTGGGTGGCTACACCTTC. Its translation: CASSLDGGLGGYTF. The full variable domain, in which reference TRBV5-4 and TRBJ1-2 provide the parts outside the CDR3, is ETGVTQSPTHLIKTRGQQVTLRCSSQSGHNTVSWYQQALGQGPQFIFQYYREEENGRGNFPPRFSGLQFPNYSSELNVNALELDDSALYLCASSLDGGLGGYTFGSGTRLTVV.

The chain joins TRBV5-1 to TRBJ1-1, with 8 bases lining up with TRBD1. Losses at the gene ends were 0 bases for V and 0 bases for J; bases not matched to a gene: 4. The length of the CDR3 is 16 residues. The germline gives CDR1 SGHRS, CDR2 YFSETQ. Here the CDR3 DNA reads TGCGCCAGCAGCTTGGACAGGGGGATCATGAACACTGAAGCTTTCTTT. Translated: CASSLDRGIMNTEAFF.

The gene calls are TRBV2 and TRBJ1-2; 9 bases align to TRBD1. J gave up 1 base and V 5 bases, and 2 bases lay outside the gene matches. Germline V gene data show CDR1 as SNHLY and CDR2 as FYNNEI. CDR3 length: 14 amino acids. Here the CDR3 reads CASSRTGVNYGYTF. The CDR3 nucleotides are TGTGCCAGCAGTAGGACAGGGGTTAACTATGGCTACACCTTC.

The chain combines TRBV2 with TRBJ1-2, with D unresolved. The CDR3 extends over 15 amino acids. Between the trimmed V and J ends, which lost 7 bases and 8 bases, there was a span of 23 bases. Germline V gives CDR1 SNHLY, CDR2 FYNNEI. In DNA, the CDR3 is TGTGCCAGCATCATGAGGCCGGGATTTGGGCGAGGCTACACCTTC. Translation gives CASIMRPGFGRGYTF.

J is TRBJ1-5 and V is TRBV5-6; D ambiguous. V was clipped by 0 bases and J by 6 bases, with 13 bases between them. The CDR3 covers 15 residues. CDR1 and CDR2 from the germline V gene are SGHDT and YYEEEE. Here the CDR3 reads CASSLGDSGSQPQHF. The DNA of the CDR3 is TGTGCCAGCAGCTTGGGGGATAGTGGGAGTCAGCCCCAGCATTTT.

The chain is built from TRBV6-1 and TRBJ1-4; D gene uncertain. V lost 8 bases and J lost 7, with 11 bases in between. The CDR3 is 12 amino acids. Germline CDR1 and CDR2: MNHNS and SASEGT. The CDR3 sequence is CASAPGSEKLFF. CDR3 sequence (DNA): TGTGCCAGCGCCCCCGGCAGTGAAAAACTGTTTTTT.

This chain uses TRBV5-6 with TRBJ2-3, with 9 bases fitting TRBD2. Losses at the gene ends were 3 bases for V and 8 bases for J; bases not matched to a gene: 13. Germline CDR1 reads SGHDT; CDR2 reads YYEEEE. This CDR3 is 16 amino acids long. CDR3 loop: CASSSPQTSGVSTQYF. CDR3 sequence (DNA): TGTGCCAGCAGCTCCCCGCAGACTAGCGGAGTGAGTACGCAGTATTTT. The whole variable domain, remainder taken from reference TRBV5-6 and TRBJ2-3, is DAGVTQSPTHLIKTRGQQVTLRCSPKSGHDTVSWYQQALGQGPQFIFQYYEEEERQRGNFPDRFSGHQFPNYSSELNVNALLLGDSALYLCASSSPQTSGVSTQYFGPGTRLTVL.

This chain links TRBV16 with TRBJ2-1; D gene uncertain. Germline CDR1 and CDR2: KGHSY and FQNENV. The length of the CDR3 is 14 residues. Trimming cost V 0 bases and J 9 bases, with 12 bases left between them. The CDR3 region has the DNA TGTGCCAGCAGCCAATCAGCCGTTGGTGCTGAGCAGTTCTTC. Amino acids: CASSQSAVGAEQFF.

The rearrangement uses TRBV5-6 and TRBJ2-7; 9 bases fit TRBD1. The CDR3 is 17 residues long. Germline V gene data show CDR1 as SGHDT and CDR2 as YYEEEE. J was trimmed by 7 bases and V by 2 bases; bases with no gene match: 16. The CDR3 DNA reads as TGTGCCAGCAGCTTTAATCACAGGGGGCAGGACGCGGGAGAGCAGTACTTC. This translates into CASSFNHRGQDAGEQYF.

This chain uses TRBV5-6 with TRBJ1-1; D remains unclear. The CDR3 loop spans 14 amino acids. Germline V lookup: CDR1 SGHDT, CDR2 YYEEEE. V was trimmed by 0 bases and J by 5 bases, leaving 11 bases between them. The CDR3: CASSLERVMTEAFF. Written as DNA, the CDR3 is TGTGCCAGCAGCTTGGAAAGGGTTATGACTGAAGCTTTCTTT.

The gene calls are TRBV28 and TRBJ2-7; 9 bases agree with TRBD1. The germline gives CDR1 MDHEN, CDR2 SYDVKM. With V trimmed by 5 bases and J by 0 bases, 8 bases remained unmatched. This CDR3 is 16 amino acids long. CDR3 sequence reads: CASSVDRGIHSYEQYF. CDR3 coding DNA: TGTGCCAGCAGTGTGGACAGGGGAATCCACTCCTACGAGCAGTACTTC.

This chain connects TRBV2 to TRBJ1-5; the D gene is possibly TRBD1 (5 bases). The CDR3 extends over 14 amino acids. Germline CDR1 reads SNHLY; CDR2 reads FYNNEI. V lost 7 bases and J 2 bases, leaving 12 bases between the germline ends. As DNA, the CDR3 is TGTGCCAGCACCGGGGGGGGAGGCAATCAGCCCCAGCATTTT. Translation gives CASTGGGGNQPQHF. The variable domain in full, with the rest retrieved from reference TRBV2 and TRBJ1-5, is EPEVTQTPSHQVTQMGQEVILRCVPISNHLYFYWYRQILGQKVEFLVSFYNNEISEKSEIFDDQFSVERPDGSNFTLKIRSTKLEDSAMYFCASTGGGGNQPQHFGDGTRLSIL.